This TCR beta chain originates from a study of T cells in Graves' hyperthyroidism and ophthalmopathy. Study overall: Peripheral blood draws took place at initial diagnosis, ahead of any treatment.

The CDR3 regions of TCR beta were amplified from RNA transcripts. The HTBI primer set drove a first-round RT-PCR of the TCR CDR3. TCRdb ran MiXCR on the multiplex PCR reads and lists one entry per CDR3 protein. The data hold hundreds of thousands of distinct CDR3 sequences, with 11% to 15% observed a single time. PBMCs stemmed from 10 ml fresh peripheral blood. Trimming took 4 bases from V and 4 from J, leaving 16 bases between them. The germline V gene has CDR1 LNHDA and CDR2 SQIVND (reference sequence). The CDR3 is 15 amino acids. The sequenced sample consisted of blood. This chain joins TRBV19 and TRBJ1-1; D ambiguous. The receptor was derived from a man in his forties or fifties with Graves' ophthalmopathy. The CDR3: CASSKEGAGSTEAFF. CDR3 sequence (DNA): TGTGCCAGTAGTAAGGAGGGCGCGGGAAGCACTGAAGCTTTCTTT.